A single sample is the source of the 16 T cell receptor beta chains below, sequenced in a study of PD-L1 blockade in urothelial cancer listed by TCRdb under 2017. Per the publication, the time point label means: pretreatment peripheral blood. Libraries were prepared through the immunoSEQ multiplex PCR assay. The table was pulled from immuneACCESS by TCRdb, which kept in-frame rearrangements only. Such tables lose some clones; where checked, under half of the loss comes from unresolved V genes, and the rest has no known cause. A total of under 100,000 clones appear in this sample, nearly 90% of them only once. The biggest ten clones account for around 1.5% of the sample. The specimen was PBMCs, collected around atezolizumab (anti-PD-L1) treatment. The receptors here all came from a man aged 55-75 years with urothelial cancer.

This clone was observed once. The chain links TRBV7-2 to TRBJ1-5; no firm D call. Germline assignment: CDR1 SGHTA and CDR2 FQGNSA. Trimming left V 1 base short and J 0 bases short, with 7 bases between. The CDR3 length is 15 residues. The CDR3 sequence: CASSLDRGSNQPQHF. CDR3 in DNA: TGTGCCAGCAGCTTAGACCGGGGTAGCAATCAGCCCCAGCATTTT. Drawing the rest from reference TRBV7-2 and TRBJ1-5, the complete variable domain is GAGVSQSPSNKVTEKGKDVELRCDPISGHTALYWYRQSLGQGLEFLIYFQGNSAPDKSGLPSDRFSAERTGGSVSTLTIQRTQQEDSAVYLCASSLDRGSNQPQHFGDGTRLSIL.

CDR3 residues: CASSLEQGSISGNTIYF. Written as DNA, the CDR3 is TGCGCCAGCAGCTTGGAACAGGGGAGCATCAGTGGAAACACCATATATTTT. The chain links TRBV5-1 to TRBJ1-3, with TRBD1 matching over 7 bases. The germline CDR1 and CDR2 sequences are SGHRS and YFSETQ. The length of the CDR3 is 17 residues. After removal of 0 bases from V and 3 bases from J, the junction contained 9 bases not matched to a gene.

In this sample, this clone turned up once. The gene calls are TRBV6-4 and TRBJ2-2; D is unclear. Deletions cut 3 bases from V and 0 bases from J, with 11 bases between. Germline values: CDR1 MRHNA, CDR2 SNTAGT. The CDR3 length is 16 residues. The CDR3 nucleotides are TGTGCCAGCAGTGAGTATGCGACTGCGAACACCGGGGAGCTGTTTTTT. Protein product: CASSEYATANTGELFF.

V usage is TRBV5-1 and J usage is TRBJ2-7, with D unclear. CDR1 SGHRS and CDR2 YFSETQ come from the germline V gene. Trimming pared 1 base from V and 2 bases from J, leaving 10 bases between. This CDR3 comprises 14 residues. The CDR3 sequence: CASSLSPGTYEQYF. CDR3 sequence (DNA): TGCGCCAGCAGCTTGAGTCCGGGTACCTACGAGCAGTACTTC. Combining the CDR3 with reference TRBV5-1 and TRBJ2-7 gives the whole variable domain KAGVTQTPRYLIKTRGQQVTLSCSPISGHRSVSWYQQTPGQGLQFLFEYFSETQRNKGNFPGRFSGRQFSNSRSEMNVSTLELGDSALYLCASSLSPGTYEQYFGPGTRLTVT.

This chain connects TRBV2 to TRBJ2-1, with 7 bases aligning to TRBD2. This CDR3 is built from 13 residues. V was pared by 3 bases and J by 8 bases, with 4 bases of the junction left unmatched. Germline V gene sequence: CDR1 SNHLY, CDR2 FYNNEI. The CDR3 coding sequence is TGTGCCAGCAGTGATGGGACTATCTATGAGCAGTTCTTC. It yields the protein CASSDGTIYEQFF.

V and J are TRBV18 and TRBJ2-1, with D possibly TRBD1 on 5 matching bases. The CDR3 consists of 13 residues. V was pared by 3 bases and J by 10 bases, with 13 bases between. Germline lookup yields CDR1 KGHSH and CDR2 LQKENI. CDR3 sequence reads: CASSPQGYWEQFF. The CDR3 DNA reads TGTGCCAGCTCACCGCAGGGATATTGGGAGCAGTTCTTC.

The chain employs TRBV4-3 and TRBJ1-1; TRBD1 aligns across 11 bases. Trimming removed 4 bases from V and 5 bases from J; junction bases left unmatched: 6. The CDR3 length is 15 residues. Per germline, CDR1 LGHNA and CDR2 YSLEER. The CDR3 protein is CASSLGQGEITEAFF. The CDR3 nucleotides are TGCGCCAGCAGCCTGGGACAGGGGGAAATTACTGAAGCTTTCTTT.

The chain is built from TRBV5-1 and TRBJ1-4, with D perhaps matching TRBD1 (6 bases). The CDR3 contains 14 residues. Trimming stripped 4 bases from V and 4 bases from J, with 11 bases between. Germline CDR1 is SGHRS and CDR2 is YFSETQ. CDR3 in DNA: TGCGCCAGCAGCGGCAGGGGTGTTAATGAAAAACTGTTTTTT. Encoded protein: CASSGRGVNEKLFF.

J is TRBJ2-7 and V is TRBV7-2; the match to TRBD2 covers 7 bases. V lost 5 bases and J lost 2; bases outside the gene matches: 9. Per the germline V gene, CDR1 is SGHTA and CDR2 is FQGNSA. This CDR3 contains 15 residues. As DNA, the CDR3 is TGTGCCAGCAGCCTAGTGGGGGGGGACCCCTACGAGCAGTACTTC. Residues: CASSLVGGDPYEQYF.

This sequence joins TRBV2 and TRBJ2-7; no clear D gene. V lost 5 bases to trimming and J lost 0 bases, with 5 bases between them. The germline V gene has CDR1 SNHLY and CDR2 FYNNEI. The CDR3 consists of 12 residues. The CDR3 DNA sequence: TGTGCCAGCAGTAGCCTCTCCTACGAGCAGTACTTC. Its translation: CASSSLSYEQYF.

This clone has just one count. CDR3 sequence: CASSLELAGTDTQYF. The CDR3 DNA sequence: TGTGCCAGCAGCTTAGAACTAGCGGGCACAGATACGCAGTATTTT. The V gene is TRBV7-2, the J gene TRBJ2-3; 8 positions agree with TRBD2. This CDR3 has 15 residues. With V trimmed by 1 base and J by 1 base, 1 base remained unmatched. Germline CDR1 reads SGHTA; CDR2 reads FQGNSA.

The rearrangement joins TRBV14 to TRBJ1-3; D is unresolved. Deletions cut 4 bases from V and 4 bases from J, with 17 bases between. Looked up from germline, CDR1 is SGHDN and CDR2 is FVKESK. The CDR3 runs to 16 residues. The CDR3 DNA sequence: TGTGCCAGCAGCCGCGGCCACGGGGTAGCCGGAAACACCATATATTTT. Protein: CASSRGHGVAGNTIYF.

This clone was detected a few times. The rearrangement joins TRBV14 to TRBJ2-6, with D uncertain. The CDR3 has 17 amino acids. Germline-derived CDR1 and CDR2 are SGHDN and FVKESK. Trimming shortened V by 2 bases and J by 0 bases, and 11 bases separated the two germline ends. The CDR3 coding sequence is TGTGCCAGCAGCCAACACAACGCGGTCTCTGGGGCCAACGTCCTGACTTTC. Its protein product is CASSQHNAVSGANVLTF.

The V call is TRBV7-2, the J call TRBJ2-7, with 7 bases that match TRBD2. There are 15 residues in the CDR3. Germline V gene sequence: CDR1 SGHTA, CDR2 FQGNSA. V gave up 5 bases and J gave up 7 bases; unmatched junction bases: 14. The CDR3 reads CASSPRLAAGREQYF. Here the CDR3 DNA reads TGTGCCAGCAGCCCCAGACTAGCTGCAGGGAGGGAGCAGTACTTC.

The chain is built from TRBV6-6 and TRBJ1-4; maybe TRBD1 (5 bases). Germline-derived CDR1 and CDR2 are MNHNY and SVGAGI (reference sequence). CDR3 size: 16 residues. Trimming stripped 2 bases from V and 5 bases from J, with 15 bases between. The CDR3 loop reads CASSYRVGRGNEKLFF. The CDR3 nucleotides read TGTGCCAGCAGTTACAGAGTGGGACGGGGGAATGAAAAACTGTTTTTT.

The V gene is TRBV7-3, the J gene TRBJ2-5, with a possible D match to TRBD1 (5 bases). The CDR3 extends over 15 amino acids. V lost 2 bases to trimming and J lost 2 bases, with 12 bases between them. The germline V gene encodes CDR1 SGHTA and CDR2 FQGTGA. The chain's CDR3 is CASSLSPGSQETQYF. For the CDR3, the DNA is TGTGCCAGCAGCTTATCCCCAGGGTCTCAAGAGACCCAGTACTTC.